The 15 T cell receptor beta chains given below trace back to one sample, sequenced in a study of cytomegalovirus exposure and HLA in healthy donors. Primers for the PCR totalled 60 Vbeta and 13 Jbeta. Some clones are missing from TCRdb's copy, which holds only in-frame ones; the method was immunoSEQ multiplex PCR. Of about 180,000 clones listed, more than 65% are singletons. What was sequenced was PBMCs. Source of these receptors: a woman aged 45-65 years in good health and CMV-seronegative.

The chain combines TRBV28 with TRBJ1-2; D gene uncertain. V was trimmed by 3 bases and J by 7 bases, leaving 6 bases between them. Looked up from germline, CDR1 is MDHEN and CDR2 is SYDVKM. The CDR3 is 11 residues long. The CDR3 DNA sequence: TGTGCCAGCAGTTTCTCGGTTGGCTACACCTTC. Translated: CASSFSVGYTF.

CDR3 sequence reads: CASKPSGRGEQFF. The CDR3 DNA is TGTGCCAGCAAGCCTAGCGGGAGGGGTGAGCAGTTCTTC. The chain has TRBV28 and TRBJ2-1; 12 positions match TRBD2. This CDR3 is 13 amino acids long. Germline V gene data show CDR1 as MDHEN and CDR2 as SYDVKM. The J segment lost 9 bases and the V segment lost 7 bases, leaving 4 bases of the junction unmatched.

This chain links TRBV2 with TRBJ1-5, with D maybe TRBD1 (5 bases). V was trimmed by 5 bases and J by 0 bases, leaving 8 bases between them. Germline loops: CDR1 SNHLY, CDR2 FYNNEI. The CDR3 covers 14 residues. The CDR3 DNA reads as TGTGCCAGCAGTTACAGGAATAGCAATCAGCCCCAGCATTTT. This codes for CASSYRNSNQPQHF.

CDR3 protein: CASSLSRGRNTEAFF. CDR3 nucleotide sequence: TGTGCCAGCAGCCTGTCCAGGGGGCGGAACACTGAAGCTTTCTTT. This chain uses TRBV7-3 with TRBJ1-1; 8 bases align to TRBD1. The V gene's germline CDR1 is SGHTA and CDR2 FQGTGA. The CDR3 contains 15 residues. Trimming at V came to 5 bases and at J to 1 base, leaving 6 bases not matched to a gene.

This rearrangement joins TRBV25-1 to TRBJ1-5, with D possibly matching TRBD1 (6 bases). Germline CDR1 MGHDK, CDR2 SYGVNS. CDR3 length equals 17 residues. The V gene lost 6 bases and the J gene lost 0 bases, with 18 bases spanning the gap. The CDR3 region has the DNA TGTGCCAGCAGCCGGGGACATCCCAGAACTAGCAATCAGCCCCAGCATTTT. This codes for CASSRGHPRTSNQPQHF.

The V and J genes are TRBV19 and TRBJ2-7; D uncertain. Germline lookup yields CDR1 LNHDA and CDR2 SQIVND (reference sequence). CDR3 length: 15 residues. V shed 0 bases and J shed 2 bases, with 11 bases lying between them. The CDR3 loop reads CASSIELGRTYEQYF. The CDR3 coding sequence is TGTGCCAGTAGTATAGAATTAGGCAGGACCTACGAGCAGTACTTC.

This rearrangement joins TRBV7-9 to TRBJ2-2; 8 bases agree with TRBD1. The V gene's germline CDR1 is SEHNR and CDR2 FQNEAQ (reference sequence). CDR3 length: 13 amino acids. J gave up 15 bases and V 2 bases, and 8 bases lay outside the gene matches. In nucleotides, the CDR3 is TGTGCCAGCAGCTTATTGTCAGGGGGCGTGTTGTTTTTT. Protein sequence: CASSLLSGGVLFF.

V gene TRBV27 combines with J gene TRBJ2-7; 8 bases fit TRBD2. There are 19 residues in the CDR3. Germline V CDR1 and CDR2: MNHEY, SMNVEV (reference sequence). Trimming removed 1 base from V and 0 bases from J; junction bases left unmatched: 14. The CDR3 DNA reads as TGTGCCAGCAGTTTATTCCCCCCGCTACTAGCGGAGGGCTCCTACGAGCAGTACTTC. The encoded protein is CASSLFPPLLAEGSYEQYF.

The chain couples TRBV28 to TRBJ1-2; 8 bases map to TRBD1. The CDR3 covers 12 residues. Germline V gene sequence: CDR1 MDHEN, CDR2 SYDVKM. The trim removed 6 bases at V and 7 bases at J, leaving 4 bases unmatched. In DNA, the CDR3 is TGTGCCAGCAGGACAGGGGACCGTGGCTACACCTTC. Amino acid sequence: CASRTGDRGYTF.

The rearrangement uses TRBV7-9 and TRBJ1-1; D is ambiguous. In germline, CDR1 is SEHNR, CDR2 FQNEAQ (reference sequence). V lost 3 bases, J lost 5 bases, and 13 bases lay in between. This CDR3 comprises 14 residues. CDR3 residues: CASSLPLERTEAFF. In DNA form, the CDR3 reads TGTGCCAGCAGCTTGCCTCTAGAGAGGACTGAAGCTTTCTTT.

This clone was detected a few times. DNA of the CDR3: TGCGCCAGCAGCCAAGTATCGATACTAGCCAAAAACATTCAGTACTTC. Translation: CASSQVSILAKNIQYF. The rearrangement joins TRBV4-1 to TRBJ2-4; D ambiguous. This CDR3 is built from 16 residues. The V gene's germline CDR1 is MGHRA and CDR2 YSYEKL. V was trimmed by 1 base and J by 0 bases, leaving 10 bases between them.

CDR3 in amino acids: CASSLAGGYTGELFF. CDR3 bases: TGTGCCAGCAGCCTAGCGGGGGGGTACACCGGGGAGCTGTTTTTT. The chain has TRBV28 and TRBJ2-2; 12 nucleotides align to TRBD2. This CDR3 spans 15 amino acids. The germline V gene encodes CDR1 MDHEN and CDR2 SYDVKM. The V gene end was trimmed by 6 bases and the J gene end by 3 bases; junction bases not matched to a gene: 2.

V gene TRBV5-6 combines with J gene TRBJ2-5; weak D call: TRBD2 (5 bases). Germline assignment: CDR1 SGHDT and CDR2 YYEEEE. Trimming removed 6 bases from V and 5 bases from J, with 14 bases in between. This CDR3 has 13 residues. DNA for the CDR3: TGTGCCAGCATCCCCGGGGTTGGGGAGACCCAGTACTTC. Its protein is CASIPGVGETQYF.

The chain employs TRBV4-1 and TRBJ2-5; 9 bases fit TRBD1. The V and J ends lost 1 base and 4 bases, in that order; junction bases with no gene match: 13. CDR3 length: 18 residues. Germline V gene data show CDR1 as MGHRA and CDR2 as YSYEKL. For the CDR3, the DNA is TGCGCCAGCAGCCAAGGGGGACAGGGATGGGGTAGGCGAGAGACCCAGTACTTC. This codes for CASSQGGQGWGRRETQYF.

The gene calls are TRBV5-1 and TRBJ1-1, with a possible D match to TRBD1 (6 bases). The CDR3 covers 16 residues. With 2 bases removed from V and 1 base from J, the gap between germline ends came to 15 bases. Germline V gene lookup returns CDR1 SGHRS and CDR2 YFSETQ. DNA for the CDR3: TGCGCCAGCAGCTTTCGGGGGGCCATCGAGAACACTGAAGCTTTCTTT. Translating gives CASSFRGAIENTEAFF.